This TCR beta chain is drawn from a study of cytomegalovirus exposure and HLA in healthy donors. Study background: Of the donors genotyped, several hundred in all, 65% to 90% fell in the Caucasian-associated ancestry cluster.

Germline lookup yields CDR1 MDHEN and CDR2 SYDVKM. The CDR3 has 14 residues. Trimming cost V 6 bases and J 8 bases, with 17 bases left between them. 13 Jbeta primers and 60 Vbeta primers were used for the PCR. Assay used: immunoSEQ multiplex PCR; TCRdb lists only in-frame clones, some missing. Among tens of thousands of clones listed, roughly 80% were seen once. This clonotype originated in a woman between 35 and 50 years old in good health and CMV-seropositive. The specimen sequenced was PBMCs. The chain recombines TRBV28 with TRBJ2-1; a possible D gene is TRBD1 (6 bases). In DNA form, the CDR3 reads TGTGCCAGCAGGCGGACAGCCCTTACTCATGAGCAGTTCTTC. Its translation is CASRRTALTHEQFF.